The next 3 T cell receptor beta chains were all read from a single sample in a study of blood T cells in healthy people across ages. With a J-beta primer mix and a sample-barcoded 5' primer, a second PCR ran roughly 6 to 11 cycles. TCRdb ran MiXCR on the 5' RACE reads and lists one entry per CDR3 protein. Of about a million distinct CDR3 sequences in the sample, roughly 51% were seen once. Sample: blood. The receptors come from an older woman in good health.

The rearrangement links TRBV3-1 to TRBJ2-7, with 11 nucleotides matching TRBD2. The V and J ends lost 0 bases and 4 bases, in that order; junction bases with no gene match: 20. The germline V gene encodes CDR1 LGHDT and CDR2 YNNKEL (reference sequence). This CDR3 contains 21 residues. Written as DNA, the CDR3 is TGTGCCAGCAGCCAAGATTCGACTAGCGGGACCACCTACAACTACGAGTACGAGCAGTACTTC. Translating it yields CASSQDSTSGTTYNYEYEQYF.

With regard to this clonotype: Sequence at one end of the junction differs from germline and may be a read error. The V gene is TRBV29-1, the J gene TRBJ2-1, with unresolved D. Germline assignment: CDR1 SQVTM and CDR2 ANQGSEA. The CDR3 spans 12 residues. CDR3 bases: TGCAGCGCTACCCGGAACTACATTGAGCAGTTCTTC. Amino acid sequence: CSATRNYIEQFF.

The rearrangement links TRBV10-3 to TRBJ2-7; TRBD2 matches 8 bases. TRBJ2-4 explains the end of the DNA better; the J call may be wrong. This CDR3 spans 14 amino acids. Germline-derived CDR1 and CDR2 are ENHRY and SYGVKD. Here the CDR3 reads CAISDGSGGNIQYF. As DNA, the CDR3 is TGTGCCATCAGTGACGGGTCGGGGGGGAACATTCAGTACTTC.